The entry that follows covers one TCR beta chain sequence. Then a second PCR, running roughly 7 to 11 cycles, was carried out with a sample-barcoded 5' primer and a J-beta primer mix. TCRdb re-analysed the 5' RACE reads in MiXCR, keeping a single row per CDR3 protein. The sample has some 560,000 distinct CDR3 sequences; around a quarter are singletons. The data were taken from a study of blood T cells in healthy people across ages. CDR1 is LNHDA and CDR2 is SQIVND in the germline V gene (reference sequence). The CDR3 is 12 residues long. Trimming took 5 bases from V and 6 from J, leaving 10 bases between them. This sample also appeared in a second study, on T cells of mothers and their children. Per that paper: Unrelated pairs and related pairs have their TCR recombination output shaped similarly by thymic selection.

The sequenced sample was blood. V usage is TRBV19 and J usage is TRBJ1-1; D is possibly TRBD1 (5 bases). This receptor was taken from a boy under 10 years old in good health. For the CDR3, the DNA is TGTGCCAGTAGTGCAGGGTGGCCTGAAGCTTTCTTT. Translated, it gives CASSAGWPEAFF.